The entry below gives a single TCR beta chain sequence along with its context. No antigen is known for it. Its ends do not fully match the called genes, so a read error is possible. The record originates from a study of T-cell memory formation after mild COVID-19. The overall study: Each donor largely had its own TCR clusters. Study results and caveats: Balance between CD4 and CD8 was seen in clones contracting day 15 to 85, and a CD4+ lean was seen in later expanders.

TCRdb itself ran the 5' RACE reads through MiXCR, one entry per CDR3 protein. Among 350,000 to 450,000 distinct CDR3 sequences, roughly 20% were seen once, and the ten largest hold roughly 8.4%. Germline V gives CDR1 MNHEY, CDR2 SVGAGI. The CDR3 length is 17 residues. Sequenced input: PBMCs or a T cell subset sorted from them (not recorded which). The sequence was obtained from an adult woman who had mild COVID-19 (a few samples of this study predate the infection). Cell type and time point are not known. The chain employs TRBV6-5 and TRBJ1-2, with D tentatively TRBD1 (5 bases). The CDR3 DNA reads TGTGCCAGCAGTAACTCGGGACGGTGGGCCTCTAACTATGGCTACACCTTC. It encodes CASSNSGRWASNYGYTF.